The 18 T cell receptor beta chains listed next were all sequenced from one sample in a study of cytomegalovirus exposure and HLA in healthy donors (TCRdb year 2017). The method was the immunoSEQ multiplex PCR assay. For the multiplex PCR, a mixture combining 60 forward primers for TCR Vbeta segments and 13 reverse primers for TCR Jbeta segments was used. In its TCRdb copy, this immuneACCESS table keeps in-frame sequences only and misses some clones. Where compared with another copy, unresolved V genes explain less than half of these, and the others have no known cause. The sample table holds about 130,000 clones, of which roughly 70% were seen once. 4.3% of the sample lies in the top ten. The sequenced material came from PBMCs. The receptor source for this set is a man younger than 30 in good health and CMV-seropositive.

The V call is TRBV7-9, the J call TRBJ1-2; 9 nucleotides line up with TRBD1. This CDR3 is 16 amino acids long. J gave up 8 bases and V 4 bases, and 14 bases lay outside the gene matches. Germline assignment: CDR1 SEHNR and CDR2 FQNEAQ (reference sequence). This CDR3 is CASSSGTGMRRDGYTF. The DNA of the CDR3 is TGTGCCAGCAGCTCGGGGACAGGGATGAGACGGGACGGCTACACCTTC.

The V and J genes are TRBV6-5 and TRBJ1-1, with D possibly TRBD1 on 6 matching bases. The CDR3 spans 16 residues. Germline values: CDR1 MNHEY, CDR2 SVGAGI. Deletions cut 2 bases from V and 1 base from J, with 14 bases between. CDR3 bases: TGTGCCAGCAGTTACCCGCGGGGGCGAGGGAACACTGAAGCTTTCTTT. Its protein is CASSYPRGRGNTEAFF.

The chain couples TRBV27 to TRBJ2-7; 7 bases agree with TRBD2. The CDR3 contains 12 residues. Germline V gene lookup returns CDR1 MNHEY and CDR2 SMNVEV (reference sequence). The ends lost 7 bases at V and 2 bases at J; junction bases unmatched: 2. The CDR3 is CASNGRPYEQYV. Written as DNA, the CDR3 is TGTGCCAGCAACGGGAGGCCCTACGAGCAGTACGTC.

The CDR3 reads CASSLDRGYEQYF. The CDR3 bases are TGTGCCAGCAGCTTGGACAGGGGATACGAGCAGTACTTC. The chain couples TRBV28 to TRBJ2-7; 9 bases are shared with TRBD1. The V gene's germline CDR1 is MDHEN and CDR2 SYDVKM. V trimming: 6 bases; J trimming: 4 bases; junction bases outside the gene matches: 4. The CDR3 contains 13 residues.

Only a few counts were recorded for this clone. The rearrangement joins TRBV7-3 to TRBJ2-7, with 9 bases identical to TRBD2. V dropped 5 bases and J dropped 3; count of bases not matched to a gene: 8. CDR1 and CDR2 from the germline V gene are SGHTA and FQGTGA. The CDR3 is 15 residues long. The CDR3 nucleotides are TGTGCCAGCAGCAAAACTAGCGGGCCACACTACGAGCAGTACTTC. Protein product: CASSKTSGPHYEQYF.

This clone has only a few counts. This chain connects TRBV27 to TRBJ2-3; TRBD2 is a possible D gene (6 bases). V was shortened by 6 bases and J by 4 bases, with 20 bases between the two germline ends. The CDR3 is made up of 16 amino acids. CDR1 MNHEY and CDR2 SMNVEV come from the germline V gene (reference sequence). In nucleotides, the CDR3 is TGTGCCAGCAGCCCACTTAGCGGAGTTGGGTCAGATACGCAGTATTTT. This translates into CASSPLSGVGSDTQYF.

The gene calls are TRBV28 and TRBJ2-7; 8 bases match TRBD2. Trimming at V came to 5 bases and at J to 6 bases, leaving 12 bases not matched to a gene. Germline V lookup: CDR1 MDHEN, CDR2 SYDVKM. CDR3 length: 15 amino acids. CDR3 region: CASSPRSLAGREQYF. CDR3 nucleotide sequence: TGTGCCAGCAGTCCCAGGTCCCTAGCGGGTCGCGAGCAGTACTTC. The entire variable domain, with the rest obtained from reference TRBV28 and TRBJ2-7, is as follows: DVKVTQSSRYLVKRTGEKVFLECVQDMDHENMFWYRQDPGLGLRLIYFSYDVKMKEKGDIPEGYSVSREKKERFSLILESASTNQTSMYLCASSPRSLAGREQYFGPGTRLTVT.

The chain recombines TRBV5-1 with TRBJ1-2; perhaps TRBD1 as D (5 bases). The ends were cut back, 4 bases at V and 0 bases at J, with 7 bases in the middle. This CDR3 comprises 13 residues. Germline lookup yields CDR1 SGHRS and CDR2 YFSETQ. CDR3 sequence reads: CASSGASNYGYTF. DNA for the CDR3: TGCGCCAGCAGCGGGGCCTCTAACTATGGCTACACCTTC.

The chain is built from TRBV7-2 and TRBJ2-7; the D gene is possibly TRBD2 (5 bases). Germline loops: CDR1 SGHTA, CDR2 FQGNSA. The germline V and J ends were trimmed by 4 bases and 6 bases, with 19 bases remaining between them. The CDR3 loop spans 15 amino acids. The CDR3 spells CASSSVTRAEVEQYF. The CDR3 bases are TGTGCCAGCAGCTCCGTTACGCGGGCGGAGGTCGAGCAGTACTTC.

The gene calls are TRBV4-2 and TRBJ2-3, with a weak D call TRBD2 (5 bases). V was clipped by 1 base and J by 4 bases, with 15 bases between them. The germline V gene encodes CDR1 LGHNA and CDR2 YNFKEQ. The CDR3 extends over 16 amino acids. The CDR3 coding sequence is TGTGCCAGCAGCCAAGTGTCGGGGAGCTTTGCAGATACGCAGTATTTT. Amino acids: CASSQVSGSFADTQYF.

V and J are TRBV7-2 and TRBJ2-2, with D possibly TRBD2 on 5 matching bases. This CDR3 spans 13 amino acids. V dropped 6 bases and J dropped 4 bases, with 9 bases sitting between them. Per germline, CDR1 SGHTA and CDR2 FQGNSA. CDR3 DNA sequence: TGTGCCAGCAGGCCTGGGAGCACCGGGGAGCTGTTTTTT. Translating gives CASRPGSTGELFF.

This clone was picked up one time. The rearrangement joins TRBV29-1 to TRBJ1-1; no clear D. CDR3 length equals 12 residues. V was pared by 4 bases and J by 4 bases, with 10 bases between. Germline V lookup: CDR1 SQVTM, CDR2 ANQGSEA. The CDR3 DNA reads TGCAGCGTTGTATCTGGGCGCACTGAAGCTTTCTTT. The encoded protein is CSVVSGRTEAFF. Complete variable domain (other parts from reference TRBV29-1 and TRBJ1-1): SAVISQKPSRDICQRGTSLTIQCQVDSQVTMMFWYRQQPGQSLTLIATANQGSEATYESGFVIDKFPISRPNLTFSTLTVSNMSPEDSSIYLCSVVSGRTEAFFGQGTRLTVV.

This chain connects TRBV10-3 to TRBJ2-7; TRBD1 matches at 11 bases. The junction had 17 bases not matched to a gene; V was cut back by 8 bases and J by 2 bases. This CDR3 region has 18 residues. From germline, CDR1 is ENHRY and CDR2 SYGVKD. CDR3 residues: CAIGGDRGSPSSTYEQYF. CDR3 nucleotide sequence: TGTGCCATCGGTGGGGACAGGGGGTCCCCCTCGTCGACCTACGAGCAGTACTTC.

The chain recombines TRBV28 with TRBJ2-7; perhaps TRBD1 as D (7 bases). Germline assignment: CDR1 MDHEN and CDR2 SYDVKM. Deletions cut 10 bases from V and 6 bases from J, with 22 bases between. The CDR3 has 14 residues. CDR3 in DNA: TGTGCCACCTCGGACAGGACTACAATGGGCGAGCAGTACTTC. It yields the protein CATSDRTTMGEQYF. The whole variable domain, remainder taken from reference TRBV28 and TRBJ2-7, is DVKVTQSSRYLVKRTGEKVFLECVQDMDHENMFWYRQDPGLGLRLIYFSYDVKMKEKGDIPEGYSVSREKKERFSLILESASTNQTSMYLCATSDRTTMGEQYFGPGTRLTVT.

This chain links TRBV7-9 with TRBJ2-2, with D perhaps matching TRBD1 (5 bases). Looked up from germline, CDR1 is SEHNR and CDR2 is FQNEAQ (reference sequence). Trimming took off 1 base at V and 0 bases at J, with 9 bases between the two ends. The CDR3 has 16 amino acids. CDR3 residues: CASSLGRATNTGELFF. CDR3 sequence (DNA): TGTGCCAGCAGCTTAGGCAGGGCCACGAACACCGGGGAGCTGTTTTTT.

This chain connects TRBV10-3 to TRBJ1-6, with no clear D. This CDR3 spans 14 amino acids. Trimming took off 5 bases at V and 3 bases at J, with 8 bases between the two ends. Germline CDR1 and CDR2: ENHRY and SYGVKD. CDR3 loop: CAISPRNYNSPLHF. The CDR3 DNA is TGTGCCATCAGTCCTAGGAACTATAATTCACCCCTCCACTTT.

This clone was counted once. The chain carries TRBV5-1 and TRBJ2-5; D is possibly TRBD1 (5 bases). CDR1 and CDR2 from the germline V gene are SGHRS and YFSETQ. V lost 6 bases, J lost 1 base, and 13 bases lay in between. This CDR3 has 14 amino acids. The CDR3 bases are TGCGCCAGCAAAGGCTCGGACACCCAAGAGACCCAGTACTTC. Its protein is CASKGSDTQETQYF.

V usage is TRBV29-1 and J usage is TRBJ2-5, with a weak D call TRBD2 (6 bases). The length of the CDR3 is 17 residues. V dropped 4 bases and J dropped 3 bases, with 24 bases sitting between them. Germline assignment: CDR1 SQVTM and CDR2 ANQGSEA. As DNA, the CDR3 is TGCAGCGTTGTCGATTTCTCCATGGGGTCGGGAGAAGAGACCCAGTACTTC. Protein: CSVVDFSMGSGEETQYF.